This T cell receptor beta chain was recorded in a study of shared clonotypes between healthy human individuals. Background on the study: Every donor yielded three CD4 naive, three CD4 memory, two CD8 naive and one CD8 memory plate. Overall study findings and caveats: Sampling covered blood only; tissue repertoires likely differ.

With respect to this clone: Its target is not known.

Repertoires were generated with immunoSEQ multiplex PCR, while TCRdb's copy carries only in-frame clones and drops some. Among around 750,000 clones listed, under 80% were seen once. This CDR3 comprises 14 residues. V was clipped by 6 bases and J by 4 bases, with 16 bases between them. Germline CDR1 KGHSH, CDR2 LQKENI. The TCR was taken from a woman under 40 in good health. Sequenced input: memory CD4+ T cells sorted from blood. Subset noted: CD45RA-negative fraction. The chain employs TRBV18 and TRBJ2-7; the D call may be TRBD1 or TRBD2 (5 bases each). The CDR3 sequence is CASSHSGKGYEQYF. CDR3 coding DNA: TGTGCCAGCTCGCACTCGGGGAAGGGGTACGAGCAGTACTTC.